These 15 T cell receptor beta chains originate from one sample sequenced in a study of T cell changes during pregnancy in multiple sclerosis. The method was immunoSEQ multiplex PCR; TCRdb's version includes in-frame clones alone and lacks a portion of them. The table includes about 50,000 clones, 80% to 95% detected once. This specimen consisted of CD4+ T cells from peripheral blood mononuclear cells, obtained in the second trimester of pregnancy. The source of these receptors is a female donor with multiple sclerosis, enrolled in a pregnancy study.

The chain links TRBV19 to TRBJ1-5, with TRBD1 matching 7 bases. The trim removed 5 bases at V and 5 bases at J, leaving 6 bases unmatched. CDR3 length equals 14 residues. CDR1 LNHDA and CDR2 SQIVND come from the germline V gene (reference sequence). The CDR3 loop reads CASSVRDRDQPQHF. Written as DNA, the CDR3 is TGTGCCAGTAGTGTCCGGGACAGAGATCAGCCCCAGCATTTT.

The chain carries TRBV19 and TRBJ2-1; 8 nucleotides align to TRBD2. In germline, CDR1 is LNHDA, CDR2 SQIVND (reference sequence). The CDR3 totals 13 residues. J gave up 11 bases and V 8 bases, and 11 bases lay outside the gene matches. CDR3 protein: CASPGLGGSKQFF. The CDR3 DNA reads TGTGCCAGTCCGGGACTAGGAGGATCTAAGCAGTTCTTC.

V gene TRBV6-1 combines with J gene TRBJ2-1; 8 bases align to TRBD1. The CDR3 contains 15 residues. Germline V lookup: CDR1 MNHNS, CDR2 SASEGT. Losses at the gene ends were 3 bases for V and 6 bases for J; bases not matched to a gene: 7. As DNA, the CDR3 is TGTGCCAGCAGTGACGCGGACAGGGCTTTCAATGAGCAGTTCTTC. It specifies CASSDADRAFNEQFF.

The V gene is TRBV19, the J gene TRBJ2-1, with TRBD2 identical over 10 bases. Germline V gives CDR1 LNHDA, CDR2 SQIVND (reference sequence). The CDR3 extends over 14 amino acids. V shed 5 bases and J 7 bases; nucleotides not matched to a gene: 5. CDR3 sequence (DNA): TGTGCCAGTAGTCTACTAGCGGGAAGTAATGAGCAGTTCTTC. Protein sequence: CASSLLAGSNEQFF.

J is TRBJ2-1 and V is TRBV25-1, with 9 bases that match TRBD1. The V segment lost 2 bases and the J segment 6 bases; nucleotides outside the gene matches: 2. Germline lookup yields CDR1 MGHDK and CDR2 SYGVNS. CDR3 length equals 14 residues. The CDR3, as DNA: TGTGCCAGCAGTGAAGAGACAGGGGGCAATGAGCAGTTCTTC. This sequence encodes CASSEETGGNEQFF.

The chain recombines TRBV6-1 with TRBJ2-5, with 8 bases aligning to TRBD1. CDR3 size: 15 residues. V dropped 11 bases and J dropped 4; count of bases not matched to a gene: 15. From germline, CDR1 is MNHNS and CDR2 SASEGT. The CDR3 nucleotides read TGTGCCCTAGGGGACAGGAATGGGGTGGGAGAGACCCAGTACTTC. Translated: CALGDRNGVGETQYF.

The J gene is TRBJ2-5, the V gene TRBV4-1, with TRBD2 matching over 9 bases. The CDR3 loop spans 17 amino acids. V lost 1 base, J lost 3 bases, and 9 bases stayed unmatched. The germline V gene encodes CDR1 MGHRA and CDR2 YSYEKL. Written as DNA, the CDR3 is TGCGCCAGCAGCCAAGCTAGTGGAGTAGCGGGGGAAGAGACCCAGTACTTC. This gives the protein CASSQASGVAGEETQYF.

The chain has TRBV10-3 and TRBJ2-7; 10 nucleotides agree with TRBD2. The CDR3 spans 14 residues. Germline-derived CDR1 and CDR2 are ENHRY and SYGVKD. This chain's CDR3 is CATRGTSATYEQYF. The CDR3 DNA reads TGTGCGACCAGAGGGACTAGCGCGACCTACGAGCAGTACTTC.

The gene calls are TRBV7-3 and TRBJ1-3; D gene uncertain. V was cut by 0 bases and J by 7 bases, with 10 bases left in between. This CDR3 region has 14 residues. Per the germline V gene, CDR1 is SGHTA and CDR2 is FQGTGA. As DNA, the CDR3 is TGTGCCAGCAGCTTAACGGCGGGTTCGAACACCATATATTTT. Its protein product is CASSLTAGSNTIYF. Based on the CDR3 plus reference TRBV7-3 and TRBJ1-3, the full variable domain is GAGVSQTPSNKVTEKGKYVELRCDPISGHTALYWYRQSLGQGPEFLIYFQGTGAADDSGLPNDRFFAVRPEGSVSTLKIQRTERGDSAVYLCASSLTAGSNTIYFGEGSWLTVV.

This rearrangement joins TRBV5-6 to TRBJ1-2; TRBD1 matches 8 bases. The CDR3 loop spans 16 amino acids. The trim removed 4 bases at V and 1 base at J, leaving 9 bases unmatched. Germline V lookup: CDR1 SGHDT, CDR2 YYEEEE. DNA for the CDR3: TGTGCCAGCAGCAGATCACGGACAGGGCGTAACTATGGCTACACCTTC. This encodes CASSRSRTGRNYGYTF.

V is TRBV5-6 and J is TRBJ1-4; 8 nucleotides match TRBD1. The CDR3 has 15 amino acids. V trimming: 4 bases; J trimming: 11 bases; junction bases outside the gene matches: 13. CDR1 and CDR2 (germline): SGHDT, YYEEEE. CDR3 sequence (DNA): TGTGCCAGCAGCCTCCCCCCGGGACAGGCGCGGAAACTGTTTTTT. It translates to CASSLPPGQARKLFF.

V is TRBV5-1 and J is TRBJ2-5; D is unclear. V was pared by 2 bases and J by 5 bases, with 7 bases between. The length of the CDR3 is 12 residues. CDR1 SGHRS and CDR2 YFSETQ come from the germline V gene. CDR3 protein: CASSLNGETQYF. In DNA form, the CDR3 reads TGCGCCAGCAGCTTAAACGGGGAGACCCAGTACTTC.

This chain connects TRBV6-1 to TRBJ1-2, with D possibly matching TRBD1 (5 bases). Germline V gene sequence: CDR1 MNHNS, CDR2 SASEGT. V lost 7 bases and J lost 6, with 15 bases in between. CDR3 length: 13 amino acids. The CDR3 is CASTESGRDGYTF. The CDR3 DNA reads as TGTGCCAGCACCGAATCGGGCAGGGATGGCTACACCTTC.

This clone was detected only once. The chain is built from TRBV6-5 and TRBJ1-3; D not certain. The V and J ends lost 6 bases and 0 bases respectively, with 9 bases between them. The CDR3 totals 14 residues. The V gene's germline CDR1 is MNHEY and CDR2 SVGAGI. The CDR3 loop is CASRVTVSGNTIYF. CDR3 in DNA: TGTGCCAGCAGGGTTACGGTCTCTGGAAACACCATATATTTT.

The chain is built from TRBV18 and TRBJ1-6; 8 nucleotides line up with TRBD1. CDR1 and CDR2 from the germline V gene are KGHSH and LQKENI. With 1 base clipped from V and 9 bases from J, the junction kept 2 bases outside the gene matches. The CDR3 has 14 residues. The CDR3 bases are TGTGCCAGCTCACCACTGGACAGGGCTTCACCCCTCCACTTT. It specifies CASSPLDRASPLHF.